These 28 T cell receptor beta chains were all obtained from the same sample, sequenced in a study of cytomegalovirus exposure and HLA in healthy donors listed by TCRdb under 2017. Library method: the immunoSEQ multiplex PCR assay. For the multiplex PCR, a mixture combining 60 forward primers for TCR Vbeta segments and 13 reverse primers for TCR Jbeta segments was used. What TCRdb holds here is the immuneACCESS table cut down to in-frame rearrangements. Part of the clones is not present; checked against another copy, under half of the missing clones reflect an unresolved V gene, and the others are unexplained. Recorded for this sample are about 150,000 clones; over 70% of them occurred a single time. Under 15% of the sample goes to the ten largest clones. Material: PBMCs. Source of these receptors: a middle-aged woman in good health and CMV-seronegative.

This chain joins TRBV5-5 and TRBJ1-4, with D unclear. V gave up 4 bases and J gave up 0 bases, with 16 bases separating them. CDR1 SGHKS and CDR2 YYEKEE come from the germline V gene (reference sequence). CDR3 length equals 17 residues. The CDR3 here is CASSPSRVFATNEKLFF. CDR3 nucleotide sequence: TGTGCCAGCAGCCCAAGCCGAGTTTTTGCAACTAATGAAAAACTGTTTTTT.

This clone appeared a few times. The CDR3, as DNA: TGTGCCAGCAGCTTAGATCTAGGAACCTTTAATGAGCAGTTCTTC. Translated, it gives CASSLDLGTFNEQFF. V and J are TRBV11-2 and TRBJ2-1; D is ambiguous. From germline, CDR1 is SGHAT and CDR2 FQNNGV. V lost 0 bases and J 7 bases, leaving 13 bases between the germline ends. The CDR3 sequence is 15 residues long.

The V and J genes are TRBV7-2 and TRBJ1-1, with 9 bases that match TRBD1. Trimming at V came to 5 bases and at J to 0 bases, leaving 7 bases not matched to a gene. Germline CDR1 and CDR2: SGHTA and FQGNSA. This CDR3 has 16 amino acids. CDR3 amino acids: CASSLGQGYVNTEAFF. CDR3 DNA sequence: TGTGCCAGCAGCCTTGGACAGGGGTACGTGAACACTGAAGCTTTCTTT.

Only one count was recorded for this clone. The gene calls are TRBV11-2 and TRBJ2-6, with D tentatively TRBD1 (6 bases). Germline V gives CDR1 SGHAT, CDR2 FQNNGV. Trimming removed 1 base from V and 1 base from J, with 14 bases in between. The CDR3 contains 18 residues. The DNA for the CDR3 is TGTGCCAGCAGCTTAGCTCAGGGGTCGGGGTCTGGGGCCAACGTCCTGACTTTC. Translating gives CASSLAQGSGSGANVLTF.

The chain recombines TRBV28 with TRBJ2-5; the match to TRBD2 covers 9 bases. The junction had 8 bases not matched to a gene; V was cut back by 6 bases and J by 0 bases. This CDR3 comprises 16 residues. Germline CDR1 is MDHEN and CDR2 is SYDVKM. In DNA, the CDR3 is TGTGCCAGCAGACCTCGAGCGGGGGGATACCAAGAGACCCAGTACTTC. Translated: CASRPRAGGYQETQYF.

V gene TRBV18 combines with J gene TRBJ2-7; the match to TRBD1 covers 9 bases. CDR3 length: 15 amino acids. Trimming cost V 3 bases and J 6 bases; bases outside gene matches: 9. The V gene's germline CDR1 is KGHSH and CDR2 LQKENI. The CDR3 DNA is TGTGCCAGCTCACCGGTCGGGACAGGGAGCTCCGAGCAGTACTTC. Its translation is CASSPVGTGSSEQYF.

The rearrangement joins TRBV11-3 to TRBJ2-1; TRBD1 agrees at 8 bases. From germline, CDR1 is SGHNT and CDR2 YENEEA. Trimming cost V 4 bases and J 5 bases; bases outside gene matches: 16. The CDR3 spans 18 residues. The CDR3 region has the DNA TGTGCCAGCAGCTCTTCCCCCGTTCGCGGGACAGGAAACAATGAGCAGTTCTTC. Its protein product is CASSSSPVRGTGNNEQFF.

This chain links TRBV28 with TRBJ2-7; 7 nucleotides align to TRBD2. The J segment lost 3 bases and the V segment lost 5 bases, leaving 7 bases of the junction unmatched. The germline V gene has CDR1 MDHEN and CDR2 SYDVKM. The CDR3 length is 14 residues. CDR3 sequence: CASSPPGGIYEQYF. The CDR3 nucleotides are TGTGCCAGCAGTCCCCCCGGGGGGATCTACGAGCAGTACTTC.

CDR3 nucleotide sequence: TGTGCCAGCAGCCCTACTAGCGGGAGATTCGAGCAGTACTTC. Its protein product is CASSPTSGRFEQYF. The rearrangement uses TRBV7-2 and TRBJ2-7; 11 positions match TRBD2. Germline V CDR1 and CDR2: SGHTA, FQGNSA. Trimming took 5 bases from V and 6 from J; bases not matched to a gene: 6. This CDR3 has 14 residues.

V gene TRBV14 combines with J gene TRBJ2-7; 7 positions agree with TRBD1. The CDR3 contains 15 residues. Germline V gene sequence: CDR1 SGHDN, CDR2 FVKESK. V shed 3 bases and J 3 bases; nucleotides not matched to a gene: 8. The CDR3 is CASSHKTGRVYEQYF. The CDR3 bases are TGTGCCAGCAGCCATAAGACAGGGAGAGTCTACGAGCAGTACTTC.

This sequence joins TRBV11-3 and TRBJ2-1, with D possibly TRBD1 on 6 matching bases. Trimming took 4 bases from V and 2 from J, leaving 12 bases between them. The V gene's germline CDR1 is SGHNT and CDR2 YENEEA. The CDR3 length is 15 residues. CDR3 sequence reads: CASSSRGFPYNEQFF. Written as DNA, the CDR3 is TGTGCCAGCAGCTCCAGGGGTTTTCCCTACAATGAGCAGTTCTTC.

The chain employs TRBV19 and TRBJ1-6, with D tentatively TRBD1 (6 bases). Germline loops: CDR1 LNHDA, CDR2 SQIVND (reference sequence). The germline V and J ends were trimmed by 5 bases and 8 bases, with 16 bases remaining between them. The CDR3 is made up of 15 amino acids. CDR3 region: CASSARTATYSPLHF. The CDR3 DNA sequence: TGTGCCAGTAGTGCGAGGACAGCCACATATTCACCCCTCCACTTT.

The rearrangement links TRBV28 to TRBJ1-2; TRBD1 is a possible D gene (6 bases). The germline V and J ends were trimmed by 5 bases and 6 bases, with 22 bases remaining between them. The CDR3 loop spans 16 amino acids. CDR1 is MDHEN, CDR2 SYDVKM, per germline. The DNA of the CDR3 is TGTGCCAGCAGTACTCAAGGGGGGGGGTACTTGGATGGCTACACCTTC. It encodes CASSTQGGGYLDGYTF.

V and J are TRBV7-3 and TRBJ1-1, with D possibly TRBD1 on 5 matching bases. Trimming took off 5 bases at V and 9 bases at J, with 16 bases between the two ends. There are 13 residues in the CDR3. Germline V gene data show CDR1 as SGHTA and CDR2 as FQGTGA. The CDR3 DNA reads TGTGCCAGCAGCATTGACAGCCAAGGTCAAGCTTTCTTT. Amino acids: CASSIDSQGQAFF.

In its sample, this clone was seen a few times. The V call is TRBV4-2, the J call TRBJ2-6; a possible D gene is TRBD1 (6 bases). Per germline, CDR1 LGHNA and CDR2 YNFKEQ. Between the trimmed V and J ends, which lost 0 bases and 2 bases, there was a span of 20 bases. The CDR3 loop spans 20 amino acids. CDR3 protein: CASSQDIPQGIYPGANVLTF. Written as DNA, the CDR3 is TGTGCCAGCAGCCAAGATATCCCGCAGGGGATTTATCCTGGGGCCAACGTCCTGACTTTC.

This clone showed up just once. CDR3 nucleotides: TGTGCCAGCTCTAGCGGGAACTACGAGCAGTACTTC. Amino acid sequence: CASSSGNYEQYF. The chain uses TRBV13 and TRBJ2-7, with 9 nucleotides matching TRBD2. Germline CDR1 is PRHDT and CDR2 is FYEKMQ (reference sequence). The CDR3 totals 12 residues. The V segment lost 8 bases and the J segment 3 bases; nucleotides outside the gene matches: 2.

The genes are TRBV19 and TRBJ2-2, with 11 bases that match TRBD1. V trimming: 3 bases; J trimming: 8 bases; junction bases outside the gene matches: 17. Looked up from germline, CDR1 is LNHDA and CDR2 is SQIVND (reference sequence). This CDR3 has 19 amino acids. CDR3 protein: CASSIGRDRGTLLVGELFF. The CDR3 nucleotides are TGTGCCAGTAGTATCGGCCGGGACAGGGGGACTCTCTTGGTGGGGGAGCTGTTTTTT.

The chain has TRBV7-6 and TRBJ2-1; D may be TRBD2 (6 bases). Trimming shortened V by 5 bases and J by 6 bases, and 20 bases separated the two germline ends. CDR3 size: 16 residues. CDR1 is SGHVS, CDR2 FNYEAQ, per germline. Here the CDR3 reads CASSRSKGGGSNEQFF. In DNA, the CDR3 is TGTGCCAGCAGCCGATCGAAAGGCGGAGGGAGCAATGAGCAGTTCTTC.

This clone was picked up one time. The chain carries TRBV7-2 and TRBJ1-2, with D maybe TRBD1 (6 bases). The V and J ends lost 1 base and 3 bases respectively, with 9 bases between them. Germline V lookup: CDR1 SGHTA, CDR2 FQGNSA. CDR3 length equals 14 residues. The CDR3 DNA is TGTGCCAGCAGCTTAGACTGGACAGACTATGGCTACACCTTC. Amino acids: CASSLDWTDYGYTF.

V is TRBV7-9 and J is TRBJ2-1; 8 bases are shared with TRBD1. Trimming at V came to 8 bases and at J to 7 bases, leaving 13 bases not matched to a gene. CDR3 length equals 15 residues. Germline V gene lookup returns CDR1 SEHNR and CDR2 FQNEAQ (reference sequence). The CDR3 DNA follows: TGTGCCAGCGGATACAGGGGGAACCTTTGGAATGAGCAGTTCTTC. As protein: CASGYRGNLWNEQFF.

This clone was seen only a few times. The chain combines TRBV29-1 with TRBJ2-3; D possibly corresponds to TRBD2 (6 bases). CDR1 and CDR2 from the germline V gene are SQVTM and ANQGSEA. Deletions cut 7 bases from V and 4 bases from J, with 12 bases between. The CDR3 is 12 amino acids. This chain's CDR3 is CSEAGGSDTQYF. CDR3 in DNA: TGCAGCGAGGCCGGGGGTTCAGATACGCAGTATTTT.

In DNA form, the CDR3 reads TGTGCCAGCAGCTTACGAGGGACAGGTGAAAAACTGTTTTTT. Residues: CASSLRGTGEKLFF. The V gene is TRBV11-2, the J gene TRBJ1-4; TRBD1 aligns across 8 bases. This CDR3 is 14 amino acids long. V lost 2 bases and J lost 7; bases outside the gene matches: 3. Germline V gene sequence: CDR1 SGHAT, CDR2 FQNNGV. Combining the CDR3 with reference TRBV11-2 and TRBJ1-4 gives the whole variable domain EAGVAQSPRYKIIEKRQSVAFWCNPISGHATLYWYQQILGQGPKLLIQFQNNGVVDDSQLPKDRFSAERLKGVDSTLKIQPAKLEDSAVYLCASSLRGTGEKLFFGSGTQLSVL.

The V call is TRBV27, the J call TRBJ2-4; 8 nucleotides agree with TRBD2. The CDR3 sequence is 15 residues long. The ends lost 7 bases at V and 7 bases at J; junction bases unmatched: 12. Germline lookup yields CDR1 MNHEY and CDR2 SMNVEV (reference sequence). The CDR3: CASKARREGTNIQYF. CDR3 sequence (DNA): TGTGCCAGCAAGGCCCGACGGGAGGGTACTAACATTCAGTACTTC.

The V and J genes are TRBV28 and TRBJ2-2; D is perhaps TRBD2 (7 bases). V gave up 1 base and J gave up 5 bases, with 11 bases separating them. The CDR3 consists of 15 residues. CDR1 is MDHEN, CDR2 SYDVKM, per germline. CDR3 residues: CASSLSGGFTGELFF. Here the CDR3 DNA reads TGTGCCAGCAGTTTATCGGGGGGCTTTACCGGGGAGCTGTTTTTT.

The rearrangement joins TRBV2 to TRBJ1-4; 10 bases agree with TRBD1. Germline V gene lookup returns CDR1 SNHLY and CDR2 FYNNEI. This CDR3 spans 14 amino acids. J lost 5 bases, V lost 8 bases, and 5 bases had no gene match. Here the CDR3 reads CASSEDRGNEKLFF. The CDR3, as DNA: TGTGCCAGCTCGGAGGACAGGGGGAATGAAAAACTGTTTTTT.

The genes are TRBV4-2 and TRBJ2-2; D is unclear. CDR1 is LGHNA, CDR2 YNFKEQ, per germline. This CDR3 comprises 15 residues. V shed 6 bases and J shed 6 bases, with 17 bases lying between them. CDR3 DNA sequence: TGTGCCAGCAGAAATCAGATGGAGACCGCCGGGGAGCTGTTTTTT. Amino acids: CASRNQMETAGELFF.

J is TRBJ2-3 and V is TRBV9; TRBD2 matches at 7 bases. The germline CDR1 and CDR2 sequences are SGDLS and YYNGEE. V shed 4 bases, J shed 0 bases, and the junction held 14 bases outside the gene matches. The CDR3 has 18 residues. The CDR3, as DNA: TGTGCCAGCAGCCCCCTTCAAATGGGGGGGTCTAGCACAGATACGCAGTATTTT. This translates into CASSPLQMGGSSTDTQYF.

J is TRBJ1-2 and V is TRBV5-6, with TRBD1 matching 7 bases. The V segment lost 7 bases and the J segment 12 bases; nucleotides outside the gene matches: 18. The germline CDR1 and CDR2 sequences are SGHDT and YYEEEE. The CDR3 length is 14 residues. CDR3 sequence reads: CASGAGTAKTRDTF. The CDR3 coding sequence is TGTGCCAGCGGGGCCGGGACAGCCAAAACCAGGGACACCTTC.